This TCR beta chain originates from a study of T cell repertoires in cytomegalovirus infection (dated by TCRdb to between 2018 and 2021). Broadly, across the study: The HLA type of each donor mattered for the analysis, because public TCR beta signatures pointed to carriage of CMV infection along with the matching HLA type.

Sequencing relied on an Illumina HiSeq 1500. TCRdb's own reprocessing of the public reads used fastp at Q25 and MiXCR and kept productive beta chains. Rows are unified per CDR3 protein, each entry keeping the most common DNA and genes. The sample data list more than 650,000 distinct CDR3 sequences, and 35% of these were observed just once. The ten top clones hold around 2.8% of the sample. In this sample, this clonotype turned up a few times. This clone's antigen is unknown. Per-base quality was not reported, and no clone a single base away is much larger than it. What the study reported, not specific to this receptor: In both this cohort and an independent roughly 350-donor cohort, the cumulative frequency of public TCR beta family members distinguished carriers of CMV infection plus the relevant HLA type. The ex vivo response was dominated by HLA-C-restricted CMV-specific TCR beta clonotypes, and the single most frequent clonotype in two of eight donors was supplied by these HLA-C-restricted clonotypes.

Trimming removed 5 bases from V and 9 bases from J; the gene matches leave 7 bases unexplained. Including the terminal cysteine and phenylalanine, the CDR3 comprises 14 residues. Only CDR3 DNA is held: 42 bases, read in frame from base 1. CDR1 and CDR2 were assigned from the germline V gene as SGHTA and FQGNSA. The sequence links TRBV7-2 to TRBJ1-6, with 7 bases in between that match TRBD1. The clonotype comes from a human donor in good health (CMV status not recorded). Some clones in this sample may be carry-over from other donors' samples. The sample comprised PBMCs. The encoded CDR3 is CASSPRQGVSPLHF. The bases are TGTGCCAGCAGCCCCCGACAGGGCGTTTCACCCCTCCACTTT.